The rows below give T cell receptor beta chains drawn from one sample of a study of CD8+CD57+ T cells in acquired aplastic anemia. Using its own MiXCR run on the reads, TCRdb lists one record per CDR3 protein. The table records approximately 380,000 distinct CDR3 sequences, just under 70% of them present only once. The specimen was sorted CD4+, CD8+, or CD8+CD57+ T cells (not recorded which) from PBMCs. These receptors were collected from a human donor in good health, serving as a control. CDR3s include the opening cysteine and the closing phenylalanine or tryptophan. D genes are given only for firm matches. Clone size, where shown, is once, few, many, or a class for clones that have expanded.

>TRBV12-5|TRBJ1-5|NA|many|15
CASGSNRNSNQPQHF
TGTGCTAGTGGATCCAACAGGAATAGCAATCAGCCCCAGCATTTT
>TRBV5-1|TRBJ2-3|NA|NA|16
CASSLVGGTSTDTQYF
TGCGCCAGCAGCTTGGTTGGCGGGACTAGCACAGATACGCAGTATTTT
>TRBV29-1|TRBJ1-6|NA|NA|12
CSVASYNSPLHF
TGCAGCGTTGCCTCCTATAATTCACCCCTCCACTTT
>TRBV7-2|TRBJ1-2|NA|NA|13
CASSSAGGYRYPF
TGTGCCAGCAGCTCCGCAGGAGGGTATCGGTACCCCTTC
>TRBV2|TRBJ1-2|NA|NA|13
CASGSISNYGYTF
TGTGCCAGCGGCTCGATCAGTAACTATGGCTACACCTTC
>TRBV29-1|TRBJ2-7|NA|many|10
CTTPGLEQYF
TGCACAACCCCAGGGTTGGAACAGTACTTC
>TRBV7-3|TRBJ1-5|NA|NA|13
CASRLGEGQPYEF
TGTGCCAGTCGCCTTGGGGAAGGGCAGCCCTACGAGTTT
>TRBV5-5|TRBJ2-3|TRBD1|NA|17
CASTFGQGRGYTDTRYF
TGTGCCAGCACCTTTGGACAGGGGAGGGGTTACACAGATACGCGGTATTTT
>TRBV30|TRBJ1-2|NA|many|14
CAWRVGPIRYGYTF
TGTGCCTGGAGAGTAGGGCCGATCCGCTATGGCTACACCTTC
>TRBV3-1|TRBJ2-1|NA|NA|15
CASSQEVSFYNEQFF
TGTGCCAGCAGCCAAGAAGTGTCGTTCTACAATGAGCAGTTCTTC
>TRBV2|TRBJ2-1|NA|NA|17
CASSLVGRGPSYNEQSF
TGTGCCAGCAGCCTGGTTGGGCGGGGGCCATCCTATAATGAGCAGTCCTTC
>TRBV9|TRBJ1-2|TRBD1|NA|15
CASSVRGTGDSGYTF
TGTGCCAGCAGCGTGAGAGGGACAGGGGACTCTGGCTACACCTTC
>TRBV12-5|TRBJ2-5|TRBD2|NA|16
CASNAGLAGGKETQYF
TGTGCCAGCAACGCGGGACTAGCGGGGGGAAAAGAGACCCAGTACTTC
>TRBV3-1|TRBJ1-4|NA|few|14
CASSQGWAVEKLFF
TGTGCCAGCAGCCAAGGGTGGGCGGTGGAAAAACTGTTTTTT
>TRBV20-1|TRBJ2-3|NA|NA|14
CSATWSGTADTQYF
TGCAGTGCTACCTGGTCGGGCACAGCTGATACGCAGTATTTT
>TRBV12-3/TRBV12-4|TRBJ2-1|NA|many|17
CASSLGEGDRRPNEQFF
TGTGCCAGCAGTTTAGGCGAAGGCGACAGGAGACCTAATGAGCAGTTCTTC
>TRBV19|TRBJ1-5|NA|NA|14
CASRAPPSNQPQHF
TGTGCCAGTAGAGCCCCCCCTAGCAATCAGCCCCAGCATTTT
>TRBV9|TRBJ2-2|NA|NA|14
CASSESGVAWEQFF
TGTGCCAGCAGCGAGTCGGGGGTAGCCTGGGAGCAGTTTTTT
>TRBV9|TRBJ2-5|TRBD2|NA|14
CASSVSGGPNTGDF
TGTGCCAGCAGCGTTAGCGGGGGGCCTAACACCGGGGACTTC
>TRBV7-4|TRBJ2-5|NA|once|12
CASSFGRETHYF
TGTGCCAGCAGCTTCGGGCGAGAGACCCATTACTTC
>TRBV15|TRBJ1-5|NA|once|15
CASSLAAGPAQPQHF
TGTGCCAGCAGCTTAGCGGCAGGCCCTGCCCAGCCCCAGCATTTT
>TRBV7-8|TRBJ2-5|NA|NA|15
CASSLALQGQETQYF
TGTGCCAGCAGCTTGGCCTTACAAGGACAAGAGACCCAGTACTTC
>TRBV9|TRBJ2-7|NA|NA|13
CASSVEGGHEQYF
TGTGCCAGCAGCGTAGAGGGGGGGCACGAGCAGTACTTC
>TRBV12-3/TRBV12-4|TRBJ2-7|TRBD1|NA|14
CARGIGTGAYEQYF
TGTGCAAGGGGCATCGGGACAGGAGCCTACGAGCAGTACTTC
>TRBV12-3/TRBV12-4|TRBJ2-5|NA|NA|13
CASTLGVQETQYF
TGTGCCAGCACCCTTGGGGTCCAAGAGACCCAGTACTTC
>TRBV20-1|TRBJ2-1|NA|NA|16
CSASPRTNTSSNEQFF
TGCAGTGCTTCACCCCGCACGAACACCTCATCCAATGAGCAGTTCTTC
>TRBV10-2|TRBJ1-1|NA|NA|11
CASMGNTEAFF
TGCGCCAGCATGGGGAACACTGAAGCTTTCTTT
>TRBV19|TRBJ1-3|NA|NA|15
CASTPTQDSGNTIYF
TGTGCCAGTACGCCGACCCAAGACTCTGGAAACACCATATATTTT
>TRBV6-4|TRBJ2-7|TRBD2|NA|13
CASSGLAGYAQYF
TGTGCCAGCAGTGGACTAGCGGGGTACGCGCAGTACTTC
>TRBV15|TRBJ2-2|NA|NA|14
CATSRDRYTGELFF
TGTGCCACCAGCAGAGACCGTTACACCGGGGAGCTGTTTTTT
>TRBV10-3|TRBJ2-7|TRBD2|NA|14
CASGTSGLSYEQYF
TGTGCCAGCGGTACTAGCGGTTTATCCTACGAGCAGTACTTC
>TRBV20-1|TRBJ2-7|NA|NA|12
CSARDPTGAEYF
TGCAGTGCTAGAGATCCGACCGGCGCCGAGTACTTC
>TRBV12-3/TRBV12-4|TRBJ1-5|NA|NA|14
CASTTAGSNQPQHF
TGTGCCAGCACCACGGCTGGTAGCAATCAGCCCCAGCATTTT
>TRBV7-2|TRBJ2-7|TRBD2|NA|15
CASSLAAGRGSPHYF
TGTGCCAGCAGCTTGGCGGCAGGGAGGGGTTCACCCCACTACTTC
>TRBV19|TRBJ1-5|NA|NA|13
CASTTYSNQPQHF
TGTGCCAGTACCACTTATAGCAATCAGCCCCAGCATTTT
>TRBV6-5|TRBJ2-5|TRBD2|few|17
CASRPGTSGGPRETQYF
TGTGCCAGCAGACCCGGGACTAGCGGGGGGCCCCGGGAGACCCAGTACTTC
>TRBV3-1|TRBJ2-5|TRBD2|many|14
CASSLAGGKETQYF
TGTGCCAGCAGCCTAGCGGGGGGAAAAGAGACCCAGTACTTC
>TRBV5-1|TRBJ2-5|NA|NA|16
CASSTAGGEIQETQYF
TGCGCCAGCAGCACGGCCGGGGGCGAGATACAAGAGACCCAGTACTTC
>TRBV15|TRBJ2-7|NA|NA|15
CATSRDGRELREQYF
TGTGCCACCAGCAGAGATGGCAGGGAGCTGCGCGAGCAGTACTTC
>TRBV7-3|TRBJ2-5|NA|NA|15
CASSLDGDPSTDTYF
TGTGCCAGCAGCTTAGACGGGGACCCTAGCACAGATACGTACTTC
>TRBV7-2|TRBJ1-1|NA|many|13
CASSLSYLTEAFF
TGTGCCAGCAGCTTATCCTATCTAACTGAAGCTTTCTTT
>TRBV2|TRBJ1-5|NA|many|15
CASREGDQRNQPQHF
TGTGCCAGCAGGGAGGGGGATCAGCGCAATCAGCCCCAGCATTTT
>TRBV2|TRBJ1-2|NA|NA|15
CASTGLDDNTYDLIF
TGTGCCAGCACTGGACTTGACGACAACACCTATGACCTGATTTTC
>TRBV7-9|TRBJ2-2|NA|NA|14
CASSLSRRTNEKLF
TGTGCCAGCAGCTTAAGTCGGAGGACTAATGAAAAACTGTTT
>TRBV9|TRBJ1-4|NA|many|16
CASSAVRDATNEKLFF
TGTGCCAGCAGCGCCGTCCGGGACGCAACTAATGAAAAACTGTTTTTT
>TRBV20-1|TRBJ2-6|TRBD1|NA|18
CSASGGQGVRTGANVLIF
TGCAGTGCTAGTGGGGGACAGGGGGTACGAACTGGGGCCAACGTCCTGATTTTC
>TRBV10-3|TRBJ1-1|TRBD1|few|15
CAISDTQGAGSEAFF
TGTGCCATCAGCGATACTCAGGGGGCTGGTTCTGAAGCTTTCTTT
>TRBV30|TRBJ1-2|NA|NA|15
CAWTHNQGPPYGYTF
TGTGCCTGGACTCACAATCAGGGTCCTCCCTATGGCTACACCTTC
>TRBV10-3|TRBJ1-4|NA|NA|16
CAISERGEDANEKLFF
TGTGCCATCAGTGAGCGTGGGGAAGACGCTAATGAAAAACTGTTTTTT
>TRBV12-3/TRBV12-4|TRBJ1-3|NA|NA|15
CASSRWGVPRNTIYF
TGTGCCAGCAGTCGCTGGGGAGTCCCGCGAAACACCATATATTTT
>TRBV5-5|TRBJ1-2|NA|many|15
CASSLATGLNYGYTF
TGTGCCAGCAGCCTCGCGACAGGCCTTAACTATGGCTACACCTTC
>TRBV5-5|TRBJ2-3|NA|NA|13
CASSLTRGDTQYF
TGTGCCAGCAGCTTAACGAGGGGTGATACGCAGTATTTT
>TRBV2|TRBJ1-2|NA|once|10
CASSGNGYTF
TGTGCCAGCAGCGGTAATGGCTACACCTTC
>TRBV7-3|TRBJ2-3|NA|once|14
CASSFGPSTANVLF
TGTGCCAGCAGCTTTGGACCGAGTACGGCCAACGTGCTGTTT